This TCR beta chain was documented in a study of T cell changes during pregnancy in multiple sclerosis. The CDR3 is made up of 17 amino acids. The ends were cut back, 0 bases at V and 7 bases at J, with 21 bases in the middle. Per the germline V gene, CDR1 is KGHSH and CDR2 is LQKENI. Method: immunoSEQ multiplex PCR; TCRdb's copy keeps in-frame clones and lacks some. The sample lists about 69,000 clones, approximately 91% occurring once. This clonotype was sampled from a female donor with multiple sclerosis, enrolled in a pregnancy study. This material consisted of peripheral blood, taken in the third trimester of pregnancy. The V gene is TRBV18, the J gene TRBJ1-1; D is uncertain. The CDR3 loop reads CASSPPYLGSSSGEAFF. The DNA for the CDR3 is TGTGCCAGCTCACCACCCTACCTAGGCAGCAGTAGTGGTGAAGCTTTCTTT.